This TCR beta chain was obtained from a study of blood T cells in healthy people across ages. Findings and caveats of the study: Comparison with aged donors showed that long-lived donors had more naive CD4+ cells and higher diversity.

The length of the CDR3 is 14 residues. After removal of 0 bases from V and 8 bases from J, the junction contained 6 bases not matched to a gene. In germline, CDR1 is SGHTA, CDR2 FQGNSA. Of note for this clonotype: The antigen is not known.

Next came a second PCR, run for about 7 to 11 cycles, which used a sample-barcoded 5' primer along with a J-beta primer mix. MiXCR, applied by TCRdb to the 5' RACE reads, yields one record per CDR3 protein. The sample shows some 1,800,000 distinct CDR3 sequences, about 39% of them seen only once. The chain employs TRBV7-2 and TRBJ1-2; 7 positions agree with TRBD1. Sequencing input: blood. The sequence was collected from a human donor in good health. In DNA, the CDR3 is TGTGCCAGCAGCTTAGCAGGGGGCGGGAAGGGCTACACCTTC. Amino acid sequence: CASSLAGGGKGYTF.